The 14 T cell receptor beta chains below come from one sample, sequenced in a study of cytomegalovirus exposure and HLA in healthy donors (dated by TCRdb to the late 2010s). Libraries were built with the immunoSEQ multiplex PCR assay. The multiplex PCR relied on a mix of 60 forward primers for TCR Vbeta segments and 13 reverse primers for TCR Jbeta segments. In TCRdb, the immuneACCESS table is reduced to in-frame sequences with V and J assigned. These tables do not hold every clone; where another copy was compared, an unresolved V gene accounts for under half, and the others remain unexplained. The sample yields roughly 26,000 clones; about two thirds were counted once. The top ten clonotypes cover roughly 4.4% of the sample. The source material was PBMCs. These TCRs come from a woman aged 50 to 65 in good health and CMV-seronegative.

This clone was observed a handful of times. V is TRBV15 and J is TRBJ1-2; D uncertain. Trimming pared 5 bases from V and 13 bases from J, leaving 17 bases between. Germline CDR1 and CDR2: LNHNV and YYDKDF (reference sequence). CDR3 size: 12 residues. The CDR3 reads CATSGEKARATF. The CDR3 coding sequence is TGTGCCACCAGCGGGGAGAAGGCTAGGGCCACCTTC. Full variable domain (missing parts from reference TRBV15 and TRBJ1-2): DAMVIQNPRYQVTQFGKPVTLSCSQTLNHNVMYWYQQKSSQAPKLLFHYYDKDFNNEADTPDNFQSRRPNTSFCFLDIRSPGLGDTAMYLCATSGEKARATFGSGTRLTVV.

The chain is built from TRBV6-5 and TRBJ1-1; perhaps TRBD1 as D (5 bases). Germline CDR1 and CDR2: MNHEY and SVGAGI. The length of the CDR3 is 11 residues. V lost 7 bases and J 4 bases, leaving 7 bases between the germline ends. The DNA of the CDR3 is TGTGCCAGCATAAGGGGCACTGAAGCTTTCTTT. Protein product: CASIRGTEAFF.

This chain joins TRBV19 and TRBJ1-5; TRBD1 matches 8 bases. The germline CDR1 and CDR2 sequences are LNHDA and SQIVND (reference sequence). V lost 6 bases to trimming and J lost 2 bases; unmatched junction nucleotides: 3. This CDR3 spans 14 amino acids. The DNA for the CDR3 is TGTGCCAGTAGGGACAGGGAAGGCAATCAGCCCCAGCATTTT. Its protein is CASRDREGNQPQHF.

This clone was seen only a few times. This chain uses TRBV6-5 with TRBJ1-5; no clear D. The CDR3 is 13 residues long. Per the germline V gene, CDR1 is MNHEY and CDR2 is SVGAGI. Trimming shortened V by 0 bases and J by 9 bases, and 9 bases separated the two germline ends. Here the CDR3 reads CASSYSPEGPQHF. In DNA form, the CDR3 reads TGTGCCAGCAGTTACTCCCCGGAGGGGCCCCAGCATTTT.

V and J are TRBV19 and TRBJ1-2; tentative D call: TRBD1 (5 bases). The CDR3 consists of 13 residues. Deletions cut 5 bases from V and 4 bases from J, with 11 bases between. CDR1 is LNHDA, CDR2 SQIVND, per germline (reference sequence). The CDR3, as DNA: TGTGCCAGTAGTCCGGACATTTCCTATGGCTACACCTTC. It is translated as CASSPDISYGYTF.

A remark on this clone: At one boundary the junction diverges from the germline segment, which might be a read error. The rearrangement links TRBV6-5 to TRBJ1-4; a weak D match, TRBD1 (5 bases). This CDR3 has 12 amino acids. The V gene's germline CDR1 is MNHEY and CDR2 SVGAGI. CDR3 residues: CASNRRGGSLHF. In DNA form, the CDR3 reads TGTGCCAGCAATAGGAGGGGCGGGAGTCTCCATTTT.

This clone was picked up a small number of times. This chain's CDR3 is CSVDGQGAFEQYF. Here the CDR3 DNA reads TGCAGCGTTGACGGGCAGGGGGCGTTCGAGCAGTACTTC. This chain links TRBV29-1 with TRBJ2-7, with 8 bases that match TRBD1. Germline CDR1 and CDR2: SQVTM and ANQGSEA. Unmatched junction bases numbered 7, after V lost 3 bases and J lost 6 bases. The CDR3 consists of 13 residues.

The chain recombines TRBV7-7 with TRBJ2-7; 7 positions agree with TRBD1. Germline values: CDR1 SSHAT, CDR2 FNYEAQ (reference sequence). The CDR3 contains 13 residues. V shed 5 bases and J 5 bases; nucleotides not matched to a gene: 6. CDR3 in DNA: TGTGCCAGCAGCCCACGAGGGGGCCACGAGCAGTACTTC. The encoded protein is CASSPRGGHEQYF.

This chain uses TRBV4-1 with TRBJ2-5; 7 nucleotides match TRBD2. Germline lookup yields CDR1 MGHRA and CDR2 YSYEKL. V shed 3 bases, J shed 4 bases, and the junction held 14 bases outside the gene matches. The CDR3 length is 17 residues. The CDR3 nucleotides read TGCGCCAGCAGCCAGGAAACTACTAGCGTTGGGGGAGAGACCCAGTACTTC. It is translated as CASSQETTSVGGETQYF.

The rearrangement uses TRBV6-1 and TRBJ1-5, with unresolved D. Germline CDR1 and CDR2: MNHNS and SASEGT. This CDR3 comprises 14 residues. The germline V and J ends were trimmed by 3 bases and 0 bases, with 6 bases remaining between them. The CDR3 sequence is CASSETHSNQPQHF. The CDR3 coding sequence is TGTGCCAGCAGTGAGACACATAGCAATCAGCCCCAGCATTTT.

The J gene is TRBJ2-1, the V gene TRBV5-1; 8 bases agree with TRBD2. The CDR3 has 16 amino acids. Germline V lookup: CDR1 SGHRS, CDR2 YFSETQ. The V gene end was trimmed by 6 bases and the J gene end by 8 bases; junction bases not matched to a gene: 16. The CDR3 protein is CASKPLDSGRGDEQFF. The CDR3 coding sequence is TGCGCCAGCAAACCCTTGGACAGCGGGAGAGGAGATGAGCAGTTCTTC.

This clone appeared a few times. V is TRBV7-9 and J is TRBJ2-1; 14 nucleotides agree with TRBD2. V lost 5 bases and J lost 6; bases outside the gene matches: 6. Germline assignment: CDR1 SEHNR and CDR2 FQNEAQ (reference sequence). This CDR3 region has 16 residues. The CDR3 DNA follows: TGTGCCAGCAGCGGACGCGGGACTAGCGGGGGCAATGAGCAGTTCTTC. It translates to CASSGRGTSGGNEQFF.

This clone was picked up a small number of times. The gene calls are TRBV2 and TRBJ2-3; 7 positions agree with TRBD1. Germline V gives CDR1 SNHLY, CDR2 FYNNEI. The CDR3 has 12 residues. V shed 7 bases and J 4 bases; nucleotides not matched to a gene: 2. The CDR3 DNA reads TGTGCCAGCAATCAGGGGGCAGATACGCAGTATTTT. It translates to CASNQGADTQYF.

The chain joins TRBV13 to TRBJ1-2; D call uncertain. The V gene lost 0 bases and the J gene lost 3 bases, with 5 bases spanning the gap. The CDR3 covers 13 residues. CDR1 PRHDT and CDR2 FYEKMQ come from the germline V gene (reference sequence). Here the CDR3 DNA reads TGTGCCAGCAGCTTAGGCGGAGACTATGGCTACACCTTC. Its translation is CASSLGGDYGYTF.